Presented here are 6 T cell receptor beta chains from one specimen sequenced in a study of T cell clonotyping in hematopoietic cell transplantation. TCRdb's copy holds only in-frame clones and misses some; the assay was immunoSEQ multiplex PCR. The sample records about 15,000 clones, 94% being singletons. Sequenced here: PBMCs, sampled 30 days after allogeneic stem cell transplant. The receptors derive from a male patient between 60 and 69 years old who had an allogeneic stem cell transplant from an unrelated donor, so the T cells may come from the graft donor. Some clones in this sample may be carry-over from other donors' samples.

The chain recombines TRBV19 with TRBJ2-1, with D unclear. This CDR3 contains 14 residues. The V end was cut by 3 bases, the J end by 4 bases, with 10 bases between. Germline V lookup: CDR1 LNHDA, CDR2 SQIVND (reference sequence). The CDR3 reads CASSMGGDYNEQFF. CDR3 sequence (DNA): TGTGCCAGTAGTATGGGTGGGGATTACAATGAGCAGTTCTTC.

The chain has TRBV5-4 and TRBJ2-5; D might be TRBD1 or TRBD2, each matching 5 bases. From germline, CDR1 is SGHNT and CDR2 YYREEE (reference sequence). The CDR3 sequence is 14 residues long. V was clipped by 0 bases and J by 1 base, with 7 bases between them. The CDR3 protein is CASSLGGSQETQYF. For the CDR3, the DNA is TGTGCCAGCAGCTTGGGGGGGAGCCAAGAGACCCAGTACTTC.

The V call is TRBV7-2, the J call TRBJ1-1, with D possibly being TRBD1 (6 bases). This CDR3 region has 13 residues. Germline lookup yields CDR1 SGHTA and CDR2 FQGNSA. V was clipped by 5 bases and J by 1 base, with 8 bases between them. The CDR3 sequence: CASSVTGNTEAFF. As DNA, the CDR3 is TGTGCCAGCAGCGTGACAGGGAACACTGAAGCTTTCTTT.

The chain is built from TRBV7-2 and TRBJ2-7, with a weak D call TRBD2 (6 bases). Germline CDR1 SGHTA, CDR2 FQGNSA. Trimming pared 5 bases from V and 2 bases from J, leaving 16 bases between. This CDR3 region has 15 residues. CDR3 in amino acids: CASSPRWGGTYEQYF. DNA for the CDR3: TGTGCCAGCAGCCCCCGGTGGGGCGGGACCTACGAGCAGTACTTC.

This chain connects TRBV23-1 to TRBJ2-2; TRBD1 aligns across 8 bases. TRBV23-1 is annotated as an ORF whose role is uncertain. V shed 7 bases and J 6 bases; nucleotides not matched to a gene: 10. The CDR3 totals 15 residues. CDR3 amino acids: CASTSGQGQAGELFF. DNA of the CDR3: TGCGCCAGCACCTCCGGACAGGGTCAGGCCGGGGAGCTGTTTTTT.

The rearrangement links TRBV5-1 to TRBJ2-7; 13 bases line up with TRBD2. This CDR3 region has 17 residues. Looked up from germline, CDR1 is SGHRS and CDR2 is YFSETQ. The junction had 7 bases not matched to a gene; V was cut back by 4 bases and J by 0 bases. CDR3 amino acids: CASSRGLAGDLSYEQYF. CDR3 nucleotide sequence: TGCGCCAGCAGCCGTGGACTAGCGGGGGACCTCTCCTACGAGCAGTACTTC.